The 22 T cell receptor beta chains listed next were all sequenced from one sample in a study of OX40 agonist ivuxolimab in advanced cancers. Assay: immunoSEQ multiplex PCR; the TCRdb copy retains only in-frame clones and omits some. The sample has more than 80,000 clones; approximately 93% are singletons. The source was CD4+ or CD8+ T cells sorted from blood, collected in a trial of the OX40 agonist ivuxolimab. The receptors stem from an adult with an advanced solid tumor such as melanoma, head and neck, liver or kidney cancer.

The J gene is TRBJ1-1, the V gene TRBV6-4; 11 bases match TRBD1. J was trimmed by 11 bases and V by 6 bases; bases with no gene match: 11. The germline V gene encodes CDR1 MRHNA and CDR2 SNTAGT. The CDR3 runs 14 residues. The chain's CDR3 is CASSPGGTGGTAFF. CDR3 DNA sequence: TGTGCCAGCAGCCCAGGGGGGACAGGGGGGACGGCTTTCTTT.

The rearrangement joins TRBV28 to TRBJ1-3, with 9 bases lining up with TRBD1. This CDR3 comprises 13 residues. The trim removed 2 bases at V and 8 bases at J, leaving 1 base unmatched. Germline CDR1 reads MDHEN; CDR2 reads SYDVKM. CDR3 sequence reads: CASSLDRGYTIYF. The CDR3, as DNA: TGTGCCAGCAGTTTAGACAGGGGGTACACCATATATTTT. The variable domain in full, with the rest retrieved from reference TRBV28 and TRBJ1-3, is DVKVTQSSRYLVKRTGEKVFLECVQDMDHENMFWYRQDPGLGLRLIYFSYDVKMKEKGDIPEGYSVSREKKERFSLILESASTNQTSMYLCASSLDRGYTIYFGEGSWLTVV.

V is TRBV5-1 and J is TRBJ2-1, with D possibly being TRBD1 (5 bases). The CDR3 consists of 15 residues. Trimming cost V 1 base and J 3 bases, with 11 bases left between them. In germline, CDR1 is SGHRS, CDR2 YFSETQ. This CDR3 reads CASSLRRQNYNEQFF. CDR3 bases: TGCGCCAGCAGCTTGCGAAGACAGAACTACAATGAGCAGTTCTTC.

The J gene is TRBJ2-1, the V gene TRBV30; D remains ambiguous. This CDR3 has 12 residues. Trimming cost V 7 bases and J 7 bases, with 14 bases left between them. Germline assignment: CDR1 GTSNPN and CDR2 SVGIG (reference sequence). The CDR3: CASTPGLNEQFF. In nucleotides, the CDR3 is TGTGCCTCTACCCCCGGGTTGAATGAGCAGTTCTTC.

The chain couples TRBV5-4 to TRBJ2-1; tentatively, D is TRBD1 or TRBD2 (5 bases each). The CDR3 contains 17 residues. Trimming stripped 4 bases from V and 0 bases from J, with 17 bases between. Germline CDR1 reads SGHNT; CDR2 reads YYREEE (reference sequence). This chain's CDR3 is CASSRPGTERSYNEQFF. DNA for the CDR3: TGTGCCAGCAGCAGGCCTGGGACCGAGCGCTCCTACAATGAGCAGTTCTTC.

This chain joins TRBV7-3 and TRBJ2-1, with 7 bases lining up with TRBD2. The CDR3 is 15 residues long. V lost 5 bases, J lost 4 bases, and 8 bases stayed unmatched. Germline values: CDR1 SGHTA, CDR2 FQGTGA. Written as DNA, the CDR3 is TGTGCCAGCAGCCTCGCTAGCGGAGGTTACAATGAGCAGTTCTTC. This encodes CASSLASGGYNEQFF. Supplemented by reference TRBV7-3 and TRBJ2-1, the full variable domain reads GAGVSQTPSNKVTEKGKYVELRCDPISGHTALYWYRQSLGQGPEFLIYFQGTGAADDSGLPNDRFFAVRPEGSVSTLKIQRTERGDSAVYLCASSLASGGYNEQFFGPGTRLTVL.

V and J are TRBV2 and TRBJ2-5; weak D call: TRBD2 (6 bases). Deletions cut 5 bases from V and 5 bases from J, with 15 bases between. The germline V gene has CDR1 SNHLY and CDR2 FYNNEI. The CDR3 loop spans 14 amino acids. The CDR3 is CASSPDSAGETQYF. The CDR3 DNA reads as TGTGCCAGCAGTCCCGACTCGGCGGGGGAGACCCAGTACTTC.

The chain has TRBV7-2 and TRBJ1-2; 8 bases are a match to TRBD1. J gave up 4 bases and V 6 bases, and 4 bases lay outside the gene matches. The CDR3 covers 13 residues. Germline CDR1 SGHTA, CDR2 FQGNSA. CDR3 bases: TGTGCCAGCAGTCCAGGGGGCATCTATGGCTACACCTTC. Translating it yields CASSPGGIYGYTF.

The chain carries TRBV7-9 and TRBJ1-3; D gene unclear. The germline V and J ends were trimmed by 1 base and 4 bases, with 8 bases remaining between them. This CDR3 is built from 14 residues. Looked up from germline, CDR1 is SEHNR and CDR2 is FQNEAQ (reference sequence). The CDR3 sequence: CASSLGGSGNTIYF. The CDR3 DNA reads TGTGCCAGCAGCTTAGGGGGATCCGGAAACACCATATATTTT. The variable domain in full, with the rest retrieved from reference TRBV7-9 and TRBJ1-3, is DTGVSQNPRHKITKRGQNVTFRCDPISEHNRLYWYRQTLGQGPEFLTYFQNEAQLEKSRLLSDRFSAERPKGSFSTLEIQRTEQGDSAMYLCASSLGGSGNTIYFGEGSWLTVV.

This clone was observed once. The rearrangement uses TRBV7-9 and TRBJ2-7; D is possibly TRBD2 (5 bases). V was shortened by 5 bases and J by 6 bases, with 11 bases between the two germline ends. Germline values: CDR1 SEHNR, CDR2 FQNEAQ (reference sequence). This CDR3 is built from 12 residues. CDR3 region: CASSRFTSEQYV. DNA for the CDR3: TGTGCCAGCAGCCGGTTCACTAGCGAGCAGTACGTC.

V gene TRBV5-1 combines with J gene TRBJ2-1; either TRBD1 or TRBD2 may supply D (6 bases each). CDR3 length equals 14 residues. Looked up from germline, CDR1 is SGHRS and CDR2 is YFSETQ. Trimming removed 1 base at V and 8 bases at J, with 13 bases between. The CDR3 DNA follows: TGCGCCAGCAGCTTGCTCCCGGGGGCGCATGAGCAGTTCTTC. It encodes CASSLLPGAHEQFF.

The V and J genes are TRBV14 and TRBJ2-5, with D unresolved. This CDR3 is built from 14 residues. Trimming took 1 base from V and 2 from J, leaving 8 bases between them. Per germline, CDR1 SGHDN and CDR2 FVKESK. CDR3 nucleotide sequence: TGTGCCAGCAGCCAAGTCGTAGAACAAGAGACCCAGTACTTC. Translated: CASSQVVEQETQYF.

This clone occurred once. The CDR3 sequence is CASRTAGVPSYEQYF. DNA for the CDR3: TGTGCCAGCAGGACTGCGGGAGTCCCCTCCTACGAGCAGTACTTC. V is TRBV6-5 and J is TRBJ2-7; 7 nucleotides line up with TRBD2. CDR3 length: 15 amino acids. CDR1 is MNHEY and CDR2 is SVGAGI in the germline V gene. J gave up 0 bases and V 6 bases, and 8 bases lay outside the gene matches.

V usage is TRBV7-9 and J usage is TRBJ1-2; a possible D gene is TRBD1 (6 bases). V lost 6 bases and J 6 bases, leaving 17 bases between the germline ends. CDR1 and CDR2 (germline): SEHNR, FQNEAQ (reference sequence). This CDR3 has 14 amino acids. Here the CDR3 reads CASRTLQGLDGYTF. Written as DNA, the CDR3 is TGTGCCAGCAGAACCCTACAGGGCTTGGATGGCTACACCTTC.

This clone came up a few times. The rearrangement links TRBV29-1 to TRBJ1-2; D not certain. V was cut by 4 bases and J by 4 bases, with 10 bases left in between. Looked up from germline, CDR1 is SQVTM and CDR2 is ANQGSEA. The CDR3 extends over 12 amino acids. The CDR3 sequence: CSVGDATYGYTF. The DNA for the CDR3 is TGCAGCGTTGGTGATGCGACCTATGGCTACACCTTC.

The rearrangement joins TRBV27 to TRBJ2-5; D is perhaps TRBD2 (5 bases). Deletions cut 1 base from V and 5 bases from J, with 17 bases between. This CDR3 contains 16 residues. Germline V gene lookup returns CDR1 MNHEY and CDR2 SMNVEV (reference sequence). CDR3: CASSLFGKWTRETQYF. CDR3 sequence (DNA): TGTGCCAGCAGTTTATTTGGCAAATGGACTCGGGAGACCCAGTACTTC.

This chain links TRBV28 with TRBJ1-2; a possible D gene is TRBD1 (6 bases). With 3 bases removed from V and 4 bases from J, the gap between germline ends came to 6 bases. The length of the CDR3 is 12 residues. Germline V gene data show CDR1 as MDHEN and CDR2 as SYDVKM. This CDR3 reads CASSLGAYGYTF. CDR3 coding DNA: TGTGCCAGCAGTTTGGGGGCCTATGGCTACACCTTC.

The sample holds one count of this clone. V is TRBV19 and J is TRBJ1-2; tentatively, D is TRBD1 (5 bases). V was shortened by 6 bases and J by 7 bases, with 15 bases between the two germline ends. Germline CDR1 and CDR2: LNHDA and SQIVND (reference sequence). The CDR3 consists of 13 residues. The DNA for the CDR3 is TGTGCCAGTAGACAGGACGGGACCCCTGGCTACACCTTC. Translation gives CASRQDGTPGYTF. Supplemented by reference TRBV19 and TRBJ1-2, the full variable domain reads DGGITQSPKYLFRKEGQNVTLSCEQNLNHDAMYWYRQDPGQGLRLIYYSQIVNDFQKGDIAEGYSVSREKKESFPLTVTSAQKNPTAFYLCASRQDGTPGYTFGSGTRLTVV.

This sequence joins TRBV9 and TRBJ2-3, with unresolved D. The V end lost 0 bases, the J end lost 2 bases, and 10 bases lay between the germline ends. Germline CDR1 SGDLS, CDR2 YYNGEE. This CDR3 spans 15 amino acids. The CDR3 region is CASSVVAGYTDTQYF. The DNA of the CDR3 is TGTGCCAGCAGCGTAGTAGCCGGATACACAGATACGCAGTATTTT.

The rearrangement joins TRBV4-1 to TRBJ2-2; D is uncertain. With 0 bases removed from V and 0 bases from J, the gap between germline ends came to 8 bases. Germline lookup yields CDR1 MGHRA and CDR2 YSYEKL. The CDR3 runs 16 residues. CDR3 in DNA: TGCGCCAGCAGCCAAGATGGGCCTGCGAACACCGGGGAGCTGTTTTTT. This translates into CASSQDGPANTGELFF.

The gene calls are TRBV4-1 and TRBJ1-1; perhaps TRBD1 as D (6 bases). V gave up 0 bases and J gave up 1 base, with 15 bases separating them. CDR1 is MGHRA and CDR2 is YSYEKL in the germline V gene. CDR3 length: 17 residues. The CDR3 here is CASSQDRRGLTNTEAFF. The CDR3 DNA reads TGCGCCAGCAGCCAAGATCGCCGGGGGCTAACGAACACTGAAGCTTTCTTT.

The chain links TRBV5-1 to TRBJ1-2; D not certain. The CDR3 consists of 15 residues. V was cut by 1 base and J by 3 bases, with 13 bases left in between. CDR1 is SGHRS and CDR2 is YFSETQ in the germline V gene. The CDR3 DNA sequence: TGCGCCAGCAGCTTGATCGGGTTACGTGACTATGGCTACACCTTC. It is translated as CASSLIGLRDYGYTF.